The T cell receptor (beta chain) under discussion was sequenced for a study of cytomegalovirus exposure and HLA in healthy donors. Assay used: immunoSEQ multiplex PCR; TCRdb lists only in-frame clones, some missing. The repertoire holds around 150,000 clones, with 91% as singletons. V shed 4 bases and J 8 bases; nucleotides not matched to a gene: 10. Germline V gene sequence: CDR1 SGDLS, CDR2 YYNGEE. This CDR3 comprises 16 residues. Sample: PBMCs. The chain uses TRBV9 and TRBJ2-1; 12 bases match TRBD2. The sequence came from a woman aged 18 to 35 in good health and CMV-seropositive. The CDR3 sequence is CASSPDLAGGVDEQFF. The CDR3 DNA reads as TGTGCCAGCAGCCCAGATCTAGCGGGAGGGGTGGATGAGCAGTTCTTC.